This TCR beta chain appears in the sequencing data of a study of patients and donors after allogeneic stem cell transplantation (TCRdb year 2020). Library preparation employed RT-PCR. Sequencing used a NextSeq 550. TCRdb trimmed the raw reads at Q25, called clones with MiXCR and kept productive beta chains. When rows share a CDR3 protein, they turn into one entry using the most common DNA and genes. A total of a few hundred thousand distinct CDR3 sequences appear in this sample, 38% of them only once. The ten largest clones represent about 9.9% of the sample. Trimming takes 3 bases off V and 6 bases off J; junction bases not matched to a gene: 4. Per the germline V gene, MDHEN is the CDR1 and SYDVKM is the CDR2. The CDR3 sequence holds 14 residues, the cysteine and phenylalanine included. Of the read, only the CDR3 DNA is kept; its 42 bases are in frame from base 1. With respect to this clonotype: Which antigen it targets is not known. There are no base qualities to consult, and no much larger clone falls within one base.

The receptor chain draws on TRBV28 and TRBJ1-2; TRBD1 matches 10 bases in the middle. The sequence came from a human donor who was either an allogeneic HSCT recipient or a stem cell or donor lymphocyte infusion donor (not recorded which). It is not recorded whose cells these are; they may come from a transplant donor. Sample: blood, either unsorted or a sorted T cell fraction (not recorded which). The DNA is as follows: TGTGCCAGCAGTTTCCGGGGACAGGGGAATGGCTACACCTTC. This gives the protein CASSFRGQGNGYTF.